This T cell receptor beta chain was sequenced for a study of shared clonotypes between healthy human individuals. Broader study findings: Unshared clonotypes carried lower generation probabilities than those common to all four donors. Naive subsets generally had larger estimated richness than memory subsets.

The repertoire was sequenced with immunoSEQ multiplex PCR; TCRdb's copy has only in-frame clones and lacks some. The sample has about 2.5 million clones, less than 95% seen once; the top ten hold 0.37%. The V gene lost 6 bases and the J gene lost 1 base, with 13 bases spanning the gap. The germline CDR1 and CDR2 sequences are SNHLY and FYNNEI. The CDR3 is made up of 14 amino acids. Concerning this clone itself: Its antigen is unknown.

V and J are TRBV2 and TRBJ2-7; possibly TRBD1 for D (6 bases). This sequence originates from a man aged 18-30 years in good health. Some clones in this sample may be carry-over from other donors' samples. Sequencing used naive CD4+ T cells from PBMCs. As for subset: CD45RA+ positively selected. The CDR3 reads CASRGDRFSYEQYF. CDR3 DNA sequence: TGTGCCAGCAGGGGAGACAGGTTTTCCTACGAGCAGTACTTC.